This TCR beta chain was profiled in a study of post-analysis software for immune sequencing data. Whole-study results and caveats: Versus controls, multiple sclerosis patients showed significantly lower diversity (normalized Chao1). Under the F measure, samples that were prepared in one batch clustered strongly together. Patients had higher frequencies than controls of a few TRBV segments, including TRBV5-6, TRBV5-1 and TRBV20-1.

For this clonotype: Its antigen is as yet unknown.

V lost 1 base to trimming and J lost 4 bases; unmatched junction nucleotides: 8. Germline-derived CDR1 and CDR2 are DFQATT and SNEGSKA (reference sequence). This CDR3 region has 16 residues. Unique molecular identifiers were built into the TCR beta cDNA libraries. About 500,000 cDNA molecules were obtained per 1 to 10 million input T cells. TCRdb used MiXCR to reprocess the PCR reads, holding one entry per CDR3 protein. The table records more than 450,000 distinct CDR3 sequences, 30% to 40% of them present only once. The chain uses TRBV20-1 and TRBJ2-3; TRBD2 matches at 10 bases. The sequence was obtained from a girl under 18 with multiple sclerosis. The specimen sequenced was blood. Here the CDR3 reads CSARALLAGKADTQYF. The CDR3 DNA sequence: TGCAGTGCTAGAGCCTTACTAGCGGGAAAGGCAGATACGCAGTATTTT.